These T cell receptor beta chains were read from a single sample in a study of shared clonotypes between healthy human individuals. Generated by immunoSEQ multiplex PCR, the TCRdb table keeps only in-frame clones and is missing some. The table shows nearly 2 million clones, with about 95% occurring only once. The sequencing sample was made of naive CD8+ T cells sorted from blood. The receptors come from a young man in good health. The CDR3 runs from the conserved cysteine through the conserved F or W. A D gene is named only where the DNA matches it firmly. Clone size is stated in some rows and not others, as once, few, many or a class when expanded.

TRBJ1-1 | once | TRBV25-1 | - | CASSEGWGLAFF | TGTGCCAGCAGTGAGGGGTGGGGGCTAGCTTTCTTT
TRBJ1-5 | - | TRBV4-3 | - | CASSQDQGSNQPQHF | TGCGCCAGCAGCCAAGATCAGGGTTCGAATCAGCCCCAGCATTTT
TRBJ2-2 | - | TRBV9 | - | CASSVSGGELFF | TGTGCCAGCAGCGTAAGTGGCGGGGAGCTGTTTTTT
TRBJ2-3 | - | TRBV9 | - | CASSVGISDTQYF | TGTGCCAGCAGCGTAGGAATTTCAGATACGCAGTATTTT
TRBJ2-3 | - | TRBV9 | - | CASSPLSTDTQYF | TGTGCCAGCAGCCCCCTTAGCACAGATACGCAGTATTTT
TRBJ1-4 | - | TRBV27 | - | CASSSQWENEKLFF | TGTGCCAGCAGTTCCCAGTGGGAGAATGAAAAACTGTTTTTT
TRBJ2-7 | - | TRBV11-2 | TRBD1 | CASSLGDSKSYEQYF | TGTGCCAGCAGCCTCGGGGACAGTAAATCCTACGAGCAGTACTTC
TRBJ2-7 | - | TRBV19 | TRBD2 | CASSGGLADYEQYF | TGTGCCAGTAGTGGAGGACTAGCGGATTACGAGCAGTACTTC
TRBJ1-5 | few | TRBV6-5 | - | CASSAIWGDGQPQHF | TGTGCCAGCAGCGCGATCTGGGGCGACGGTCAGCCCCAGCATTTT
TRBJ2-6 | - | TRBV6-5 | TRBD1 | CASSLQGAGANVLTF | TGTGCCAGCAGCCTCCAGGGGGCTGGGGCCAACGTCCTGACTTTC
TRBJ1-2 | - | TRBV5-4 | TRBD1 | CASSLRGLGYTF | TGTGCCAGCAGCTTGAGGGGGCTGGGCTACACCTTC
TRBJ2-1 | - | TRBV7-9 | TRBD2 | CASSRGLAGAIRYNEQFF | TGTGCCAGCAGCCGAGGACTAGCGGGAGCGATCCGCTACAATGAGCAGTTCTTC
TRBJ2-7 | - | TRBV6-5 | - | CASCATDSYEQYF | TGTGCCAGTTGCGCGACAGACTCCTACGAGCAGTACTTC
TRBJ2-1 | - | TRBV28 | - | CASSWMPGGNEQFF | TGTGCCAGCAGTTGGATGCCCGGGGGAAATGAGCAGTTCTTC
TRBJ2-7 | - | TRBV25-1 | TRBD1 | CARTGTGRREQYF | TGTGCCCGTACCGGGACAGGGAGACGCGAGCAGTACTTC
TRBJ2-3 | few | TRBV10-1 | - | CASSDAGDTQYF | TGCGCCAGCAGTGATGCGGGGGATACGCAGTATTTT
TRBJ1-5 | once | TRBV28 | - | CASSPGRGTQPQHF | TGTGCCAGCAGTCCGGGCAGGGGAACTCAGCCCCAGCATTTT
TRBJ2-3 | - | TRBV9 | - | CASSGWAQKAGPDTQYF | TGTGCCAGCAGCGGATGGGCCCAGAAGGCGGGACCTGATACGCAGTATTTT
TRBJ2-2 | - | TRBV10-3 | - | CAISEFSKTGELFF | TGTGCCATCAGTGAGTTTTCTAAGACCGGGGAGCTGTTTTTT
TRBJ2-7 | - | TRBV27 | TRBD1 | CASSLGAGGYSYEQYF | TGTGCCAGCAGTTTAGGGGCAGGGGGTTACTCCTACGAGCAGTACTTC
TRBJ1-5 | - | TRBV28 | - | CAWGAAGQPQHF | TGTGCCTGGGGGGCTGCGGGTCAGCCCCAGCATTTT
TRBJ2-7 | - | TRBV19 | - | CASSPGTGAYEQYF | TGTGCCAGTAGTCCCGGGACCGGAGCCTACGAGCAGTACTTC